A selection of T cell receptor beta chains follows, all from one sample in a study of blood T cell repertoires in COVID-19. The method was immunoSEQ multiplex PCR; TCRdb's version includes in-frame clones alone and lacks a portion of them. The sample records about 180,000 clones, approximately 80% being singletons. What was sequenced was peripheral blood. The receptors were sampled from a human donor in a cohort sampled during active COVID-19. Each CDR3 is given with its conserved first and last residue. A D gene is named only where the DNA matches it firmly. A row's size may be missing; if present it is once, few, many or a size class.

D,size,V,J,DNA,CDR3
.,few,TRBV5-6,TRBJ1-2,TGTGCCAGCAGTATGCAGGGCTACTATGGCTACACCTTC,CASSMQGYYGYTF
.,few,TRBV19,TRBJ2-6,TGTGCCAGTAGTATAGTGCGGGGTATCACTGGGGCCAACGTCCTGACTTTC,CASSIVRGITGANVLTF
.,.,TRBV6-6,TRBJ1-1,TGTGCCAGCAGTTACTCGGAGGCGAACACTGAAGCTTTCTTT,CASSYSEANTEAFF
TRBD1,.,TRBV6-5,TRBJ1-1,TGTGCCAGCGCACAGGGGAGCACTGAAGCTTTCTTT,CASAQGSTEAFF
TRBD2,.,TRBV9,TRBJ2-7,TGTGCCAGCAGCGTAGGCGGGAGCGGCGAGCAGTACTTC,CASSVGGSGEQYF
TRBD1,.,TRBV6-6,TRBJ2-7,TGTGCCAGCAGTCTGCTCGGGACAGGGGGCGCCCAATCCTACGAGCAGTACTTC,CASSLLGTGGAQSYEQYF
TRBD2,.,TRBV2,TRBJ2-5,TGTGCCAGCAATAGGCTAGCGGGGGGAAACGGGACCCCCCAAGAGACCCAGTACTTC,CASNRLAGGNGTPQETQYF
TRBD1,.,TRBV5-1,TRBJ1-1,TGCGCCAGCAGCCCAGATGGACAGGTGAACACTGAAGCTTTCTTT,CASSPDGQVNTEAFF
TRBD1,few,TRBV5-1,TRBJ2-7,TGCGCCAGCAGCTTGGAGAGGGACAGGGCCTACGAGCAGTACTTC,CASSLERDRAYEQYF
TRBD1,.,TRBV19,TRBJ2-7,TGTGCCAGTAGGACCTCGGGACAGGGGTCTTACGAGCAGTACTTC,CASRTSGQGSYEQYF
.,few,TRBV28,TRBJ2-7,TGTGCCAGCAGTTTGCCGGACAGAGAGGTTGAGCAGTACTTC,CASSLPDREVEQYF
TRBD1,once,TRBV28,TRBJ2-7,TGTGCCAGCAGTTCGCAGAGACAGGGGAAAATCTACGAGCAGTACTTC,CASSSQRQGKIYEQYF
.,.,TRBV3-1/TRBV3-2,TRBJ2-7,TGTGCCAGCAGCCAAGATTGGGCAGGGGATGAGCAGTACTTC,CASSQDWAGDEQYF
TRBD1,.,TRBV9,TRBJ2-7,TGTGCCAGCAGCGTAGCTGGAGACAGGGCCTACGAGCAGTACTTC,CASSVAGDRAYEQYF
.,.,TRBV4-3,TRBJ2-1,TGCGCCAGCAGCCAAGATTTACGCTCAGGGAACAGGGGAGGTGAGCAGTTCTTC,CASSQDLRSGNRGGEQFF
.,.,TRBV12-5,TRBJ2-1,TGTGCTAGTGGTTTGACACAGGCTGGCCCCTACAATGAGCAGTTCTTC,CASGLTQAGPYNEQFF
.,few,TRBV5-6,TRBJ1-1,TGTGCCAGCAGCTTGGGGGCAGGGAACACTGAAGCTTTCTTT,CASSLGAGNTEAFF
.,.,TRBV28,TRBJ2-7,TGTGCCAGCAGTTTCTTACTGGAGCAGTACTTC,CASSFLLEQYF
TRBD1,.,TRBV7-8,TRBJ1-5,TGTGCCAGCAGCTTAAATTTCAGGGGGCGGGATCAGCCCCAGCATTTT,CASSLNFRGRDQPQHF
.,.,TRBV15,TRBJ2-2,TGTGCCACCAGCAGAGTAACCGGGGAGCTGTTTTTT,CATSRVTGELFF
.,.,TRBV18,TRBJ2-2,TGTGCCAGCTCACCCGTCACCGGGGAGCTGTTTTTT,CASSPVTGELFF
TRBD1,.,TRBV7-2,TRBJ1-4,TGTGCCAGCAGGTTACAGGGGGCAACTAATGAAAAACTGTTTTTT,CASRLQGATNEKLFF
TRBD1,.,TRBV2,TRBJ1-2,TGTGCCAGCAGTGCGACGGGACAGGGCTTCTATGGCTACACCTTC,CASSATGQGFYGYTF
TRBD1,.,TRBV19,TRBJ1-1,TGTGCCAGTATCTCGGACAGGGTCACTGAAGCTTTCTTT,CASISDRVTEAFF
.,.,TRBV24-1,TRBJ1-1,TGTGCCACCAGTGACATGGGGGGGTTCAGAGCTTTCTTT,CATSDMGGFRAFF
.,few,TRBV9,TRBJ1-4,TGTGCCAGCAGCGTAGGACGGGGACTAAATGAAAAACTGTTTTTT,CASSVGRGLNEKLFF
TRBD1,few,TRBV7-2,TRBJ2-7,TGTGCCAGCAGTAATAGGGGGCGCGGGTACTTC,CASSNRGRGYF
.,once,TRBV29-1,TRBJ2-7,TGCAGCGTTGAGGCGGGCCCCTACGAGCAGTACTTC,CSVEAGPYEQYF
TRBD2,.,TRBV27,TRBJ2-1,TGTGCCAGCAGTTTCCTCCTCACTAGCGCCCAAGTTCACAATGAGCAGTTCTTC,CASSFLLTSAQVHNEQFF
.,.,TRBV6-6,TRBJ1-4,TGTGCCAGCAGTTACTCCACAGGAGTTAATGAAAAACTGTTTTTT,CASSYSTGVNEKLFF
TRBD1,many,TRBV6-2/TRBV6-3,TRBJ1-1,TGTGCCAGCAGCACGGACAGGTTTGGAGCTTTCTTT,CASSTDRFGAFF
.,once,TRBV2,TRBJ2-7,TGTGCCAGCAGTGGGCAGGGGATGGCCTACGAGCAGTACTTC,CASSGQGMAYEQYF